Presented here are 18 T cell receptor beta chains from one specimen sequenced in a study of blood T cell repertoires in COVID-19. Produced via immunoSEQ multiplex PCR; TCRdb's table is partial and in-frame only. In the table there are some 190,000 clones, about 82% of which are singletons. Sample: PBMCs or T cells enriched from blood (not recorded which). The receptors were sampled from a middle-aged man with acute COVID-19.

The chain uses TRBV2 and TRBJ1-2; tentatively, D is TRBD1 (5 bases). V lost 7 bases, J lost 7 bases, and 16 bases lay in between. The CDR3 runs to 13 residues. Looked up from germline, CDR1 is SNHLY and CDR2 is FYNNEI. The CDR3 spells CASTPQGRSGYTF. DNA for the CDR3: TGTGCCAGCACCCCGCAGGGAAGGAGTGGCTACACCTTC.

The V gene is TRBV9, the J gene TRBJ2-6; D unclear. The V end lost 3 bases, the J end lost 6 bases, and 10 bases lay between the germline ends. In germline, CDR1 is SGDLS, CDR2 YYNGEE. This CDR3 spans 14 amino acids. CDR3 in DNA: TGTGCCAGCAGCGCCGCTCGGTCGGCCAACGTCCTGACTTTC. Its translation: CASSAARSANVLTF.

This rearrangement joins TRBV6-5 to TRBJ1-3, with TRBD1 matching 8 bases. V trimming: 5 bases; J trimming: 4 bases; junction bases outside the gene matches: 4. In germline, CDR1 is MNHEY, CDR2 SVGAGI. This CDR3 has 14 amino acids. The CDR3 loop reads CASSSPGGGNTIYF. CDR3 nucleotides: TGTGCCAGCAGTAGCCCAGGGGGCGGAAACACCATATATTTT.

This clone has ten or more counts. The V call is TRBV30, the J call TRBJ1-5, with a possible D match to TRBD1 (6 bases). V gave up 1 base and J gave up 9 bases, with 16 bases separating them. This CDR3 comprises 14 residues. Germline V CDR1 and CDR2: GTSNPN, SVGIG (reference sequence). The CDR3 loop reads CAWSAPGDLMPQHF. CDR3 nucleotide sequence: TGTGCCTGGAGTGCCCCAGGGGACCTGATGCCCCAGCATTTT.

This sequence joins TRBV6-2 or TRBV6-3 and TRBJ2-1; 15 bases align to TRBD2. Germline V CDR1 and CDR2: MNHEY, SVGEGT. V gave up 5 bases and J gave up 6 bases; unmatched junction bases: 14. This CDR3 region has 19 residues. CDR3: CASSQPGLAGGRVVNEQFF. The CDR3 DNA reads as TGTGCCAGCAGTCAGCCGGGACTAGCGGGGGGAAGGGTAGTCAATGAGCAGTTCTTC.

The gene calls are TRBV1 and TRBJ2-5; whether TRBD2, the table's D call, matches the DNA was not checked. TRBV1 is given as a pseudogene. The length of the CDR3 is 14 residues. CDR3 nucleotides: TGCACCAGCCCTCTAGTAGGCCTTTGGGAGACCCAGTACTTC. Translated: CTSPLVGLWETQYF.

This rearrangement joins TRBV6-5 to TRBJ1-5; the D gene is possibly TRBD1 (5 bases). CDR1 and CDR2 from the germline V gene are MNHEY and SVGAGI. V lost 5 bases to trimming and J lost 5 bases, with 10 bases between them. The CDR3 length is 13 residues. The CDR3 DNA sequence: TGTGCCAGCAGTCGACAGATTCATCAGCCCCAGCATTTT. As protein: CASSRQIHQPQHF.

The chain has TRBV14 and TRBJ2-7; the match to TRBD2 covers 9 bases. V lost 5 bases, J lost 3 bases, and 5 bases stayed unmatched. The germline gives CDR1 SGHDN, CDR2 FVKESK. The CDR3 runs to 14 residues. Written as DNA, the CDR3 is TGTGCCAGCAGCAAGGGACTAGCAAGCTACGAGCAGTACTTC. This gives the protein CASSKGLASYEQYF.

This clone was seen a few times. V is TRBV2 and J is TRBJ1-5; TRBD1 might be the D (5 bases). The CDR3 runs 15 residues. V shed 7 bases and J shed 5 bases, with 18 bases lying between them. The V gene's germline CDR1 is SNHLY and CDR2 FYNNEI. The CDR3 sequence is CASKKGWGGDQPQHF. DNA for the CDR3: TGTGCCAGCAAAAAAGGGTGGGGAGGGGATCAGCCCCAGCATTTT.

The chain combines TRBV7-9 with TRBJ2-7; the D gene is possibly TRBD1 (5 bases). Trimming pared 6 bases from V and 8 bases from J, leaving 23 bases between. The CDR3 sequence is 15 residues long. From germline, CDR1 is SEHNR and CDR2 FQNEAQ (reference sequence). The CDR3 is CASSHQQEGRGKQYF. DNA of the CDR3: TGTGCCAGCAGTCATCAACAGGAAGGAAGGGGTAAGCAGTACTTC. The full variable domain, rest sourced from reference TRBV7-9 and TRBJ2-7, is DTGVSQNPRHKITKRGQNVTFRCDPISEHNRLYWYRQTLGQGPEFLTYFQNEAQLEKSRLLSDRFSAERPKGSFSTLEIQRTEQGDSAMYLCASSHQQEGRGKQYFGPGTRLTVT.

The rearrangement joins TRBV6-5 to TRBJ1-5, with 7 bases identical to TRBD1. The CDR3 loop spans 15 amino acids. The V and J ends lost 6 bases and 5 bases, in that order; junction bases with no gene match: 10. Per the germline V gene, CDR1 is MNHEY and CDR2 is SVGAGI. CDR3 DNA sequence: TGTGCCAGCAGGATGAGACAGGGTCGGGATCAGCCCCAGCATTTT. Encoded protein: CASRMRQGRDQPQHF.

This chain connects TRBV24-1 to TRBJ2-1, with D possibly TRBD2 on 5 matching bases. Germline assignment: CDR1 KGHDR and CDR2 SFDVKD. The CDR3 length is 16 residues. Trimming stripped 3 bases from V and 11 bases from J, with 22 bases between. The CDR3 sequence: CATSDTPTGLDGKQFF. CDR3 nucleotide sequence: TGTGCCACCAGTGATACCCCGACTGGACTTGACGGGAAGCAGTTCTTC.

The chain uses TRBV5-1 and TRBJ1-1; 8 nucleotides match TRBD1. This CDR3 is 15 amino acids long. The ends lost 4 bases at V and 4 bases at J; junction bases unmatched: 9. Per the germline V gene, CDR1 is SGHRS and CDR2 is YFSETQ. CDR3 sequence (DNA): TGCGCCAGCAGCCGATCGACAGGGGTTATCACTGAAGCTTTCTTT. Translating gives CASSRSTGVITEAFF.

The chain employs TRBV24-1 and TRBJ1-3; 11 bases are shared with TRBD1. V shed 4 bases and J 0 bases; nucleotides not matched to a gene: 4. Germline lookup yields CDR1 KGHDR and CDR2 SFDVKD. The CDR3 has 17 amino acids. The CDR3 spells CATSDGTGGYSGNTIYF. The DNA of the CDR3 is TGTGCCACCAGTGACGGGACAGGGGGTTACTCTGGAAACACCATATATTTT.

The V gene is TRBV6-5, the J gene TRBJ2-7, with 9 bases fitting TRBD1. V was pared by 6 bases and J by 5 bases, with 5 bases of the junction left unmatched. Germline V gives CDR1 MNHEY, CDR2 SVGAGI. This CDR3 is built from 13 residues. CDR3 in DNA: TGTGCCAGCAGAGCACAGGGGGCGAACGAGCAGTACTTC. As protein: CASRAQGANEQYF.

The chain uses TRBV30 and TRBJ2-7; TRBD1 matches at 9 bases. Germline V gene lookup returns CDR1 GTSNPN and CDR2 SVGIG (reference sequence). The CDR3 is 15 amino acids. Unmatched junction bases numbered 10, after V lost 1 base and J lost 6 bases. CDR3: CAWSAGQGKDAEQYF. The DNA of the CDR3 is TGTGCCTGGAGTGCTGGACAGGGGAAGGATGCCGAGCAGTACTTC.

This clone is a singleton in its sample. This chain uses TRBV25-1 with TRBJ1-5, with 8 bases aligning to TRBD1. Germline V gives CDR1 MGHDK, CDR2 SYGVNS. J was trimmed by 4 bases and V by 2 bases; bases with no gene match: 4. The CDR3 extends over 15 amino acids. As DNA, the CDR3 is TGTGCCAGCAGTGAAGGGACAGGTGCTAATCAGCCCCAGCATTTT. Protein sequence: CASSEGTGANQPQHF.

The chain employs TRBV5-1 and TRBJ1-4; maybe TRBD1 (5 bases). Trimming pared 4 bases from V and 2 bases from J, leaving 18 bases between. The CDR3 is 17 amino acids. In germline, CDR1 is SGHRS, CDR2 YFSETQ. Here the CDR3 reads CASSRSSNRGTNEKLFF. For the CDR3, the DNA is TGCGCCAGCAGCCGGTCATCGAATAGGGGCACTAATGAAAAACTGTTTTTT.